This record concerns one TCR beta chain sequence. Antigen: not known. V lost 5 bases and J lost 5, with 13 bases in between. Per germline, CDR1 LNHDA and CDR2 SQIVND (reference sequence). CDR3 length equals 13 residues. Amplified material comprised TCR beta CDR3 regions derived from RNA transcripts. The library came from an HTBI-primed first-round RT-PCR and a second-round multiplex PCR. TCRdb redid the calling of the multiplex PCR reads with MiXCR, one entry per CDR3 protein. The sample consists of 450,000 to 600,000 distinct CDR3 sequences, approximately 37% of them appearing once. Exclusion covered patients with other autoimmune diseases or uncontrolled infections (as well as pregnancy or lactation). This sample is part of a study of Graves' ophthalmopathy and Graves' hyperthyroidism. About the research overall: Stable hyperthyroid donors showed no ophthalmopathy during 18 months follow-up. Study-level results: Progression of ophthalmopathy was predicted by the model with around 70% sensitivity and just over 72% specificity. In blood appeared most of the expanded thyroid clonotypes whose frequency exceeded 0.001.

This chain connects TRBV19 to TRBJ2-7; D not certain. This sequence originates from an adult man with Graves' hyperthyroidism. Sequencing used peripheral blood or thyroid tissue (not recorded which). CDR3 amino acids: CASSPRNKDEQYF. CDR3 coding DNA: TGTGCCAGTAGTCCGCGGAACAAGGACGAGCAGTACTTC.